This T cell receptor (beta chain) was sequenced during a study of low-dose radiotherapy and immunotherapy resistance in tumors. V was clipped by 8 bases and J by 0 bases, with 15 bases between them. Germline lookup yields CDR1 MDHEN and CDR2 SYDVKM. The CDR3 totals 15 residues. Alpha- and beta-chain coverage of first-strand cDNA came from TRAV- and TRBV-specific primers. With a constant-region primer and a V-primer adapter, TCRs were subjected to approximately 20 PCR cycles of amplification. TCRdb itself ran the reads through MiXCR, one entry per CDR3 protein. The sample records around 13,000 distinct CDR3 sequences, more than 50% being singletons.

This TCR derives from a human donor with advanced metastatic prostate, ovarian, gallbladder or colorectal cancer (not recorded which). This table probably holds off-target reads from a library built for another chain. This rearrangement joins TRBV28 to TRBJ2-3; either TRBD1 or TRBD2 may fit D (5 bases each). DNA for the CDR3: TGTGCCAGCCTGGGGGAAACTCCTAGCACAGATACGCAGTATTTT. It specifies CASLGETPSTDTQYF.